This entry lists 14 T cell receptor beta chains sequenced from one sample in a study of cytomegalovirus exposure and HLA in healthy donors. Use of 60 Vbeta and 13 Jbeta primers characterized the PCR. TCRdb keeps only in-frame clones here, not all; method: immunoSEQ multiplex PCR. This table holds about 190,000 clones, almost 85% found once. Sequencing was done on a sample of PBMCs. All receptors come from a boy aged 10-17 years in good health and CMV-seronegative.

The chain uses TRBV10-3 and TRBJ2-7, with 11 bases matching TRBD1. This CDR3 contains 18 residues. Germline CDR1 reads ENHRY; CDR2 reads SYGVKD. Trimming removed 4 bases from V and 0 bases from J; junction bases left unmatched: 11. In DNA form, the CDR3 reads TGTGCCATCAGTGCCGGGACAGGGGGTTCGATGAGCTCCTACGAGCAGTACTTC. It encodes CAISAGTGGSMSSYEQYF.

CDR3 in amino acids: CASSSLAAETQYF. The CDR3 bases are TGTGCCAGCAGCTCCCTCGCGGCCGAGACCCAGTACTTC. This chain connects TRBV13 to TRBJ2-5; unclear D gene. This CDR3 is built from 13 residues. CDR1 is PRHDT, CDR2 FYEKMQ, per germline (reference sequence). Trimming took 4 bases from V and 5 from J, leaving 11 bases between them.

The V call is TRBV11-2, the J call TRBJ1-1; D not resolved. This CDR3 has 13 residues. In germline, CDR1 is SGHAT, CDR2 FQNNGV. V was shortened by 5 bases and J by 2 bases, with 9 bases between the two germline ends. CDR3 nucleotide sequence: TGTGCCAGCAGCAAAATACACAACACTGAAGCTTTCTTT. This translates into CASSKIHNTEAFF.

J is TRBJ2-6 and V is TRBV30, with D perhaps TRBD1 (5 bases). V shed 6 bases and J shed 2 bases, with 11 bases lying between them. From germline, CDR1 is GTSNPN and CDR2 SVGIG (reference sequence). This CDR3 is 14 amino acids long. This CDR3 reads CACPLRAGANVLTF. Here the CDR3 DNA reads TGTGCCTGCCCCCTCAGGGCTGGGGCCAACGTCCTGACTTTC.

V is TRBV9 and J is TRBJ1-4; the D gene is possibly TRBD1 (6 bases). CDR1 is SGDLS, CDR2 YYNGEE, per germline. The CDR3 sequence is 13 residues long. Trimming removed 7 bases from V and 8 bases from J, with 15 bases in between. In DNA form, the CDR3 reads TGTGCCAGCGGAGGGGGGAGGGGAGAAAAACTGTTTTTT. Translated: CASGGGRGEKLFF.

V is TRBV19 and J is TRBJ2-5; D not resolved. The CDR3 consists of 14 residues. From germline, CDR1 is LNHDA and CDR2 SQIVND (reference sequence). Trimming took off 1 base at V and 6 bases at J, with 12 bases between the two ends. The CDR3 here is CASSIVGRLQTQYF. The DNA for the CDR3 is TGTGCCAGTAGTATAGTTGGCAGACTGCAGACCCAGTACTTC. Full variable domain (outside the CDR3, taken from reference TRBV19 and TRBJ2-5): DGGITQSPKYLFRKEGQNVTLSCEQNLNHDAMYWYRQDPGQGLRLIYYSQIVNDFQKGDIAEGYSVSREKKESFPLTVTSAQKNPTAFYLCASSIVGRLQTQYFGPGTRLLVL.

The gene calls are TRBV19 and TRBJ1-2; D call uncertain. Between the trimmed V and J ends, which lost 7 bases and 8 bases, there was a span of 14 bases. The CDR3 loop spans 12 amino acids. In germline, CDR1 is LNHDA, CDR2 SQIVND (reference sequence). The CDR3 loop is CASNEGTRGYTF. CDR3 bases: TGTGCCAGTAACGAGGGTACAAGAGGCTACACCTTC.

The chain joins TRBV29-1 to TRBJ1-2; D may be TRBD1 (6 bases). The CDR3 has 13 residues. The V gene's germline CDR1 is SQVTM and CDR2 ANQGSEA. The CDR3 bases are TGCAGTACGGGGGGCAGGGGCGGCGTCGGCTACACCTTC. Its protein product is CSTGGRGGVGYTF.

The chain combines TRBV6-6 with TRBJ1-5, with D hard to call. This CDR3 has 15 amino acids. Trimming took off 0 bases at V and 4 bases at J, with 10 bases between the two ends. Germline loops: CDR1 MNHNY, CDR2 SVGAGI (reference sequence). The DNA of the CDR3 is TGTGCCAGCAGTTACTCGAAACGGGGAAATCAGCCCCAGCATTTT. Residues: CASSYSKRGNQPQHF.

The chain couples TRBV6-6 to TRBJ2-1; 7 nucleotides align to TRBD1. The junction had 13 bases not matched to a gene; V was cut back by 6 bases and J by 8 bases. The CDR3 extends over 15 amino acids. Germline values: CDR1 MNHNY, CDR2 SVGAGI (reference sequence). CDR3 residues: CASRGQAEVRDEQFF. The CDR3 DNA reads TGTGCCAGCAGAGGACAGGCAGAGGTCCGGGATGAGCAGTTCTTC.

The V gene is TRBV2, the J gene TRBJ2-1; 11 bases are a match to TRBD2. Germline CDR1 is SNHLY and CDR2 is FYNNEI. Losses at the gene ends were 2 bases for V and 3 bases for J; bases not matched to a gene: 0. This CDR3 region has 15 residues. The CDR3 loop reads CASSELAGGYNEQFF. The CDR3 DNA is TGTGCCAGCAGTGAACTAGCGGGAGGCTACAATGAGCAGTTCTTC.

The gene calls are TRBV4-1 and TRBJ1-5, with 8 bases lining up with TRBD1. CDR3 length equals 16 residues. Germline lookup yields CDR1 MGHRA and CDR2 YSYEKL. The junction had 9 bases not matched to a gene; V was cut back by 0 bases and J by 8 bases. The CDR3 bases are TGCGCCAGCAGCCAAGAAAGCGGACAGGGAAGAAAGCCCCAGCATTTT. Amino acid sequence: CASSQESGQGRKPQHF.

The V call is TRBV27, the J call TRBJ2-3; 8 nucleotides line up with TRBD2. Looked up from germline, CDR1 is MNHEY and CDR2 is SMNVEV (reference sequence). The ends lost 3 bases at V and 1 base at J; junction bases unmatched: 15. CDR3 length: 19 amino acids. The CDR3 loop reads CASSLFAGLAGSGTDTQYF. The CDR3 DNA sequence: TGTGCCAGCAGTTTGTTTGCCGGACTAGCCGGTAGTGGCACAGATACGCAGTATTTT.

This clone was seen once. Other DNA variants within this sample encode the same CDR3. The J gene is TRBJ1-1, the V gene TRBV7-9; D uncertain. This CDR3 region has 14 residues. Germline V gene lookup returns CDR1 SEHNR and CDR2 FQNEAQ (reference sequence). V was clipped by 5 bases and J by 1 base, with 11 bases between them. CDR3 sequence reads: CASSAKLENTEAFF. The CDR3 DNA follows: TGTGCCAGCAGCGCGAAACTTGAGAACACTGAAGCTTTCTTT.